The clone carrying this TCR beta chain was seen at least ten times. Its specificity is not known. Documented time point: newly diagnosed GD, antithyroid drugs for less than 3 months. With RNA extracted from PBMCs as input, the TCR library was made. Patients were from an endocrinology department in Xi'an, China. Germline V gene lookup returns CDR1 SGHTA and CDR2 FQGNSA. The V gene lost 5 bases and the J gene lost 10 bases, with 18 bases spanning the gap. The CDR3 runs 14 residues. Combining iRepertoire HTBI primers with Arm-PCR of CDR3 regions, the authors built TCR beta libraries. TCRdb analysed the multiplex PCR reads with MiXCR anew, one entry per CDR3 protein. The table shows 350,000 to 500,000 distinct CDR3 sequences, with 16% occurring only once. The data were obtained in a study of regulatory T cells in long-lasting Graves disease. As for the study in general: Patients newly diagnosed with Graves' had been on antithyroid drugs for under 3 months. Study-wide points: Persistent Graves' patients showed reduced TCR diversity versus newly diagnosed patients. Limited sample numbers may have lowered accuracy.

This sample was shared with a second study, whose subject was T cells in Graves' hyperthyroidism and ophthalmopathy.

The starting material was peripheral blood mononuclear cells (PBMCs), obtained at new diagnosis, from a patient treated with antithyroid drugs. The clonotype originates from a woman aged 18-29 years with Graves disease. The gene calls are TRBV7-2 and TRBJ2-1; D possibly corresponds to TRBD1 (6 bases). In DNA form, the CDR3 reads TGTGCCAGCAGCCCCCCGTTTGCAGGGGCCGAGCAGTTCTTC. It specifies CASSPPFAGAEQFF.